Many counts were recorded for the clone carrying this TCR beta chain. Germline V gene lookup returns CDR1 LGHNA and CDR2 YNFKEQ. The CDR3 extends over 15 amino acids. V dropped 1 base and J dropped 6 bases, with 16 bases sitting between them. Synthesis of TCR cDNA relied on 5'RACE template switching, which attached a universal primer site and UMIs. TCRdb recomputed calls from the 5' RACE reads with MiXCR, one row per CDR3 protein. The sample has 13,000 or so distinct CDR3 sequences; more than 4.5% are singletons. This sample is part of a study of T cells after yellow fever vaccination. Study-wide context: SMART-Seq v4 Ultra Low Input handled preparation of low-cell-number fractions. Study findings and constraints: A minor fraction of clonotypes spanned both CD4 and CD8 compartments.

This receptor was identified in a man younger than 45 who received the YFV17D yellow fever vaccine. Sequences were derived from PBMCs, either bulk or a sorted T-cell subset (CD4+, CD8+, memory, or dextramer-sorted; not recorded which), sampled 45 days after the yellow fever booster vaccination. The gene calls are TRBV4-2 and TRBJ2-7; tentatively, D is TRBD1 or TRBD2 (6 bases each). As DNA, the CDR3 is TGTGCCAGCAGCCAAGCGGGGGCCAGGTCTGGCGAGCAGTACTTC. It specifies CASSQAGARSGEQYF.